Shown below are 25 T cell receptor beta chains from a single sample sequenced in a study of neoadjuvant anti-PD-1 for oral cavity cancer. Sequenced by immunoSEQ multiplex PCR; TCRdb stores in-frame clones only, minus some. Here the sample spans about 8,000 clones, around 70% being singletons. Time point reported: after neoadjuvant nivolumab, at surgical resection. The sample was PBMCs, taken after nivolumab (anti-PD-1) treatment. The receptors were gathered from a person between 40 and 80 years old with oral cavity squamous cell carcinoma.

This rearrangement joins TRBV4-1 to TRBJ1-5; the D is unclear. This CDR3 is built from 18 residues. Trimming removed 2 bases from V and 4 bases from J, with 21 bases in between. The germline V gene has CDR1 MGHRA and CDR2 YSYEKL. CDR3 sequence: CASSQNIYGGANNQPQHF. In DNA form, the CDR3 reads TGCGCCAGCAGCCAAAATATCTATGGTGGAGCGAATAATCAGCCCCAGCATTTT.

The chain employs TRBV7-3 and TRBJ1-1; a possible D gene is TRBD1 (5 bases). The germline V and J ends were trimmed by 5 bases and 6 bases, with 22 bases remaining between them. The CDR3 sequence is 16 residues long. Germline V gene lookup returns CDR1 SGHTA and CDR2 FQGTGA. CDR3 nucleotides: TGTGCCAGCAGCCTAAGGGGAAGGGTTAGGTCCTCTGAAGCTTTCTTT. It encodes CASSLRGRVRSSEAFF. Looking up the rest from reference TRBV7-3 and TRBJ1-1 gives the full variable domain: GAGVSQTPSNKVTEKGKYVELRCDPISGHTALYWYRQSLGQGPEFLIYFQGTGAADDSGLPNDRFFAVRPEGSVSTLKIQRTERGDSAVYLCASSLRGRVRSSEAFFGQGTRLTVV.

This clone was counted a few times. The chain links TRBV7-6 to TRBJ2-7; possibly TRBD1 for D (5 bases). CDR3 length: 14 residues. Germline V gives CDR1 SGHVS, CDR2 FNYEAQ. V gave up 3 bases and J gave up 1 base, with 10 bases separating them. The DNA of the CDR3 is TGTGCCAGCAGCTTCCGTCGACAGTCCTACGAGCAGTACTTC. Translation: CASSFRRQSYEQYF.

The chain joins TRBV6-6 to TRBJ1-5; D not certain. The ends were cut back, 2 bases at V and 5 bases at J, with 4 bases in the middle. Germline CDR1 is MNHNY and CDR2 is SVGAGI (reference sequence). The CDR3 covers 12 residues. This CDR3 is CASSYPDQPQHF. Here the CDR3 DNA reads TGTGCCAGCAGTTACCCCGATCAGCCCCAGCATTTT.

CDR3 amino acids: CSVGPDGTDTQYF. In DNA, the CDR3 is TGCAGCGTTGGACCCGATGGTACAGATACGCAGTATTTT. This chain uses TRBV29-1 with TRBJ2-3; D is unclear. The CDR3 contains 13 residues. V lost 4 bases and J lost 3, with 11 bases in between. Germline V gives CDR1 SQVTM, CDR2 ANQGSEA.

This CDR3 reads CASRSGTASEAFF. The CDR3 region has the DNA TGCGCCAGTCGCTCCGGGACAGCATCAGAAGCTTTCTTT. The chain employs TRBV5-1 and TRBJ1-1, with TRBD1 matching 7 bases. Germline lookup yields CDR1 SGHRS and CDR2 YFSETQ. The CDR3 covers 13 residues. With V trimmed by 8 bases and J by 8 bases, 12 bases remained unmatched.

The chain couples TRBV5-6 to TRBJ1-1; a possible D gene is TRBD1 (5 bases). CDR3 length: 15 amino acids. Deletions cut 4 bases from V and 7 bases from J, with 20 bases between. CDR1 and CDR2 (germline): SGHDT, YYEEEE. The chain's CDR3 is CASSENFGGDGEAFF. In nucleotides, the CDR3 is TGTGCCAGCAGCGAGAACTTTGGGGGTGACGGTGAAGCTTTCTTT.

This clone was picked up a small number of times. The gene calls are TRBV7-2 and TRBJ1-2; D is uncertain. The V gene lost 4 bases and the J gene lost 0 bases, with 9 bases spanning the gap. Germline CDR1 reads SGHTA; CDR2 reads FQGNSA. The CDR3 length is 14 residues. The CDR3 spells CASSSDGANYGYTF. The DNA for the CDR3 is TGTGCCAGCAGCTCTGACGGCGCTAACTATGGCTACACCTTC.

A remark on this clone: The sample carries other DNA sequences with the same CDR3. The chain is built from TRBV6-5 and TRBJ1-1; D is ambiguous. Germline CDR1 is MNHEY and CDR2 is SVGAGI. The V and J ends lost 0 bases and 4 bases respectively, with 6 bases between them. The CDR3 is 13 amino acids. Here the CDR3 reads CASSYSTSTEAFF. The DNA of the CDR3 is TGTGCCAGCAGTTACTCTACCAGCACTGAAGCTTTCTTT.

In this sample, this clone turned up once. V and J are TRBV9 and TRBJ2-2; the match to TRBD1 covers 7 bases. The CDR3 runs 15 residues. Germline assignment: CDR1 SGDLS and CDR2 YYNGEE. Trimming took 0 bases from V and 4 from J; bases not matched to a gene: 3. The CDR3 DNA follows: TGTGCCAGCAGCGTAGGAGGGGGCCGCACCGGGGAGCTGTTTTTT. It specifies CASSVGGGRTGELFF.

This clone was counted only a few times. The rearrangement uses TRBV7-6 and TRBJ1-3, with TRBD1 as a possible D gene (6 bases). CDR3 length: 16 amino acids. In germline, CDR1 is SGHVS, CDR2 FNYEAQ. Trimming pared 1 base from V and 0 bases from J, leaving 10 bases between. The CDR3, as DNA: TGTGCCAGCAGCTTAGGGGGGGCTAGCTCTGGAAACACCATATATTTT. Amino acid sequence: CASSLGGASSGNTIYF.

This rearrangement joins TRBV9 to TRBJ1-2; TRBD1 aligns across 7 bases. CDR3 size: 15 residues. Germline V CDR1 and CDR2: SGDLS, YYNGEE. The trim removed 0 bases at V and 5 bases at J, leaving 7 bases unmatched. In DNA, the CDR3 is TGTGCCAGCAGCGTAGCTAGTGAGGGGGCGTATGGCTACACCTTC. Protein product: CASSVASEGAYGYTF.

This clone turned up a few times. DNA of the CDR3: TGTGCCAGCAGTCGCACAGATACGCAGTATTTT. Encoded protein: CASSRTDTQYF. The chain links TRBV7-9 to TRBJ2-3; D gene ambiguous. Trimming stripped 6 bases from V and 1 base from J, with 2 bases between. The CDR3 has 11 amino acids. Germline lookup yields CDR1 SEHNR and CDR2 FQNEAQ (reference sequence).

This clone showed up just a few times. V is TRBV6-1 and J is TRBJ1-1, with D unresolved. The germline V gene encodes CDR1 MNHNS and CDR2 SASEGT. The CDR3 runs 13 residues. V was cut by 5 bases and J by 5 bases, with 12 bases left in between. CDR3 amino acids: CASSRTEYTEAFF. CDR3 DNA sequence: TGTGCCAGCAGTCGGACGGAGTATACTGAAGCTTTCTTT.

This chain links TRBV5-4 with TRBJ2-7; 9 bases align to TRBD2. Germline V gene lookup returns CDR1 SGHNT and CDR2 YYREEE (reference sequence). V dropped 4 bases and J dropped 6; count of bases not matched to a gene: 17. This CDR3 has 17 residues. CDR3 bases: TGTGCCAGCAGCCCGGGCAGGGGTGCGGGGGGGCCTGGCGAGCAGTACTTC. It yields the protein CASSPGRGAGGPGEQYF.

The chain recombines TRBV6-1 with TRBJ2-1, with TRBD1 identical over 10 bases. The ends lost 8 bases at V and 9 bases at J; junction bases unmatched: 10. This CDR3 has 14 amino acids. CDR1 is MNHNS and CDR2 is SASEGT in the germline V gene. DNA of the CDR3: TGTGCCAGCTATCGGGGACAGGGGATCGGTGAGCAGTTCTTC. Translated, it gives CASYRGQGIGEQFF.

V is TRBV11-2 and J is TRBJ2-3; no clear D gene. The CDR3 loop spans 14 amino acids. V was shortened by 0 bases and J by 6 bases, with 10 bases between the two germline ends. Germline V gene sequence: CDR1 SGHAT, CDR2 FQNNGV. This chain's CDR3 is CASSLDLWVDTQYF. In nucleotides, the CDR3 is TGTGCCAGCAGCTTAGATCTCTGGGTCGATACGCAGTATTTT.

The rearrangement uses TRBV7-2 and TRBJ2-1; the D is unclear. Trimming cost V 5 bases and J 15 bases, with 14 bases left between them. This CDR3 spans 11 amino acids. Germline CDR1 SGHTA, CDR2 FQGNSA. The CDR3 DNA reads TGTGCCAGCAGCGAACTTTCTGTTCGGTTCTTC. It codes for CASSELSVRFF.

The rearrangement uses TRBV11-2 and TRBJ1-1, with 7 bases identical to TRBD1. CDR1 and CDR2 from the germline V gene are SGHAT and FQNNGV. With 3 bases clipped from V and 5 bases from J, the junction kept 6 bases outside the gene matches. The length of the CDR3 is 14 residues. The CDR3 loop is CASSFMDRLTEAFF. CDR3 coding DNA: TGTGCCAGCAGCTTCATGGACAGGTTAACTGAAGCTTTCTTT.

The V gene is TRBV25-1, the J gene TRBJ1-1; D is undetermined. The V end was cut by 2 bases, the J end by 0 bases, with 13 bases between. Germline loops: CDR1 MGHDK, CDR2 SYGVNS. The CDR3 covers 16 residues. The CDR3 loop reads CASSEAAGTMNTEAFF. CDR3 DNA: TGTGCCAGCAGTGAAGCCGCGGGAACCATGAACACTGAAGCTTTCTTT.

The chain employs TRBV7-2 and TRBJ2-3; 11 positions match TRBD2. Germline values: CDR1 SGHTA, CDR2 FQGNSA. This CDR3 is 16 amino acids long. The V and J ends lost 1 base and 6 bases, in that order; junction bases with no gene match: 6. The CDR3 DNA reads as TGTGCCAGCAGCTTAGGAGCTAGCGGGGGGTGGGATACGCAGTATTTT. This sequence encodes CASSLGASGGWDTQYF. Using reference TRBV7-2 and TRBJ2-3 for the parts outside the CDR3, the full variable domain is GAGVSQSPSNKVTEKGKDVELRCDPISGHTALYWYRQSLGQGLEFLIYFQGNSAPDKSGLPSDRFSAERTGGSVSTLTIQRTQQEDSAVYLCASSLGASGGWDTQYFGPGTRLTVL.

The sample holds a few counts of this clone. The V call is TRBV6-4, the J call TRBJ1-5; no firm D call. The germline V and J ends were trimmed by 3 bases and 4 bases, with 7 bases remaining between them. Germline V gene lookup returns CDR1 MRHNA and CDR2 SNTAGT. The CDR3 covers 13 residues. CDR3 coding DNA: TGTGCCAGCAGTGAGCAGGCAAATCAGCCCCAGCATTTT. Translating it yields CASSEQANQPQHF.

This clone was recorded a few times. The chain links TRBV15 to TRBJ2-3; no clear D gene. Trimming cost V 0 bases and J 2 bases, with 12 bases left between them. The CDR3 extends over 16 amino acids. Per the germline V gene, CDR1 is LNHNV and CDR2 is YYDKDF (reference sequence). The CDR3: CATSREMTGFTDTQYF. As DNA, the CDR3 is TGTGCCACCAGCAGAGAGATGACGGGCTTCACAGATACGCAGTATTTT.

This CDR3 is CASSLGTERNEKLFF. DNA for the CDR3: TGCGCCAGCAGCTTGGGGACAGAGCGTAATGAAAAACTGTTTTTT. The chain couples TRBV5-1 to TRBJ1-4, with TRBD1 as a possible D gene (6 bases). Deletions cut 0 bases from V and 4 bases from J, with 10 bases between. Germline values: CDR1 SGHRS, CDR2 YFSETQ. This CDR3 comprises 15 residues.

V and J are TRBV11-2 and TRBJ1-1; 8 bases fit TRBD1. The CDR3 contains 15 residues. Germline V lookup: CDR1 SGHAT, CDR2 FQNNGV. Losses at the gene ends were 5 bases for V and 0 bases for J; bases not matched to a gene: 5. The CDR3 sequence: CASSTRTGMNTEAFF. CDR3 coding DNA: TGTGCCAGCAGCACGAGGACAGGGATGAACACTGAAGCTTTCTTT.